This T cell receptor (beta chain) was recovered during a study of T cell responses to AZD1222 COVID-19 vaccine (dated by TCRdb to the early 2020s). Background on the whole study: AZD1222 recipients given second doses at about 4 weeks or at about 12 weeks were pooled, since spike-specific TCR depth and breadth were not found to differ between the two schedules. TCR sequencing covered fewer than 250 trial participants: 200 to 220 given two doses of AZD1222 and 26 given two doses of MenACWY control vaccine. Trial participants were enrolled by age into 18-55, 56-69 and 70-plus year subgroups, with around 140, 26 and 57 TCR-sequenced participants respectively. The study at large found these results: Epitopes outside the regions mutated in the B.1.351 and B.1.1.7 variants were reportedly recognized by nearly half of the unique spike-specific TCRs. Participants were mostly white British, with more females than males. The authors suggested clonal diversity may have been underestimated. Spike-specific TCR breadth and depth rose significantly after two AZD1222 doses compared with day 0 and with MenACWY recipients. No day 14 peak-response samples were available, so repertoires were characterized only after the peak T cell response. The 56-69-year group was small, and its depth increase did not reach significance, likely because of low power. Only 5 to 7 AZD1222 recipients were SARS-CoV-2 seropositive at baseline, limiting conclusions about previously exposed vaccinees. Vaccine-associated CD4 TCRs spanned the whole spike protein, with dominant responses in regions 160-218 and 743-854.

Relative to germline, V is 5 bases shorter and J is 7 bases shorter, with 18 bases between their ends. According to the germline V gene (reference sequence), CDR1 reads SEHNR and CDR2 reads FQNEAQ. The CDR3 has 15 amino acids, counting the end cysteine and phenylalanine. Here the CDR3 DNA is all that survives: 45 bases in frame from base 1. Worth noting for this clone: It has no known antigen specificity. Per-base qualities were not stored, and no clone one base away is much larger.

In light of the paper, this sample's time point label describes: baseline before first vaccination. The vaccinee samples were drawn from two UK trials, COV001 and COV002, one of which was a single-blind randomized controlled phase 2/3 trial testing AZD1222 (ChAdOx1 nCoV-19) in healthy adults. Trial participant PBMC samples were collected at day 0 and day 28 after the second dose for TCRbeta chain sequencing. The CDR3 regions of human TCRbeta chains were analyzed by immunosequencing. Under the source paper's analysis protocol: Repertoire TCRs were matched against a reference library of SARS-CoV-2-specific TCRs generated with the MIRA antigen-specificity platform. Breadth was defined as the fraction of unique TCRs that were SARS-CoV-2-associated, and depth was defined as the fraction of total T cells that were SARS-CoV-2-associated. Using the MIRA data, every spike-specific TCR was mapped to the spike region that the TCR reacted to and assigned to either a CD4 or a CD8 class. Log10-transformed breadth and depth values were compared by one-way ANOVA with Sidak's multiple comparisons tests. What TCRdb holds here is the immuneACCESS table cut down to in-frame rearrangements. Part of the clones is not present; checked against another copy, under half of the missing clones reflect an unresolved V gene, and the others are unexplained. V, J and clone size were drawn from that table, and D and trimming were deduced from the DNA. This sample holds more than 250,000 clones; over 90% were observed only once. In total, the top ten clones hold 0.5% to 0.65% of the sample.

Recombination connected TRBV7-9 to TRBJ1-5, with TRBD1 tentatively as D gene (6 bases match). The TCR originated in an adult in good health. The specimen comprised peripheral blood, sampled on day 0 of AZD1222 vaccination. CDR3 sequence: CASSPGGQPAQPQHF. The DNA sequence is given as TGTGCCAGCAGCCCCGGGGGGCAGCCGGCACAGCCCCAGCATTTT. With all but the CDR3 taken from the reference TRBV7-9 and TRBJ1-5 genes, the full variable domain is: DTGVSQNPRHKITKRGQNVTFRCDPISEHNRLYWYRQTLGQGPEFLTYFQNEAQLEKSRLLSDRFSAERPKGSFSTLEIQRTEQGDSAMYLCASSPGGQPAQPQHFGDGTRLSIL.